Following are 28 T cell receptor beta chains from one sample sequenced in a study of blood T cell repertoires in COVID-19. This table comes from immunoSEQ multiplex PCR, and its TCRdb copy is limited to in-frame clones, with some not included. The sample contains about 59,000 clones, 75% to 85% of which appear only once. The specimen sequenced was peripheral blood. The source is a man aged 55 to 70 with acute or convalescent COVID-19.

This sequence joins TRBV28 and TRBJ2-1, with D possibly matching TRBD2 (5 bases). The CDR3 runs 15 residues. Trimming removed 0 bases at V and 5 bases at J, with 11 bases between. Per germline, CDR1 MDHEN and CDR2 SYDVKM. CDR3 in DNA: TGTGCCAGCAGTTTATGGGGAGACCGCCACAATGAGCAGTTCTTC. Translating gives CASSLWGDRHNEQFF.

The chain combines TRBV9 with TRBJ1-2, with D possibly TRBD1 on 5 matching bases. Per the germline V gene, CDR1 is SGDLS and CDR2 is YYNGEE. The CDR3 sequence is 14 residues long. The ends were cut back, 4 bases at V and 1 base at J, with 11 bases in the middle. This CDR3 reads CASSFSQVNYGYTF. DNA of the CDR3: TGTGCCAGCAGCTTCTCACAGGTTAACTATGGCTACACCTTC.

V gene TRBV7-8 combines with J gene TRBJ2-5, with 8 bases aligning to TRBD2. Germline values: CDR1 SGHVS, CDR2 FQNEAQ. The CDR3 is 16 amino acids. Trimming at V came to 1 base and at J to 4 bases, leaving 8 bases not matched to a gene. The CDR3 nucleotides are TGTGCCAGCAGCTTAGTTCGGGGGGGAGTGGGAGAGACCCAGTACTTC. Protein: CASSLVRGGVGETQYF.

The V and J genes are TRBV19 and TRBJ1-2, with 7 bases matching TRBD1. V trimming: 5 bases; J trimming: 8 bases; junction bases outside the gene matches: 5. This CDR3 has 12 amino acids. Germline-derived CDR1 and CDR2 are LNHDA and SQIVND (reference sequence). CDR3 nucleotides: TGTGCCAGTAGTCTCCTGACAGGGGGCTACACCTTC. Protein product: CASSLLTGGYTF.

The chain carries TRBV11-3 and TRBJ2-2, with D perhaps matching TRBD1 (5 bases). Germline CDR1 and CDR2: SGHNT and YENEEA. This CDR3 spans 13 amino acids. Trimming stripped 4 bases from V and 7 bases from J, with 10 bases between. CDR3 in DNA: TGTGCCAGCAGCTCCAGGGTGAGCGGGGAGCTGTTTTTT. Translation: CASSSRVSGELFF. Together with reference TRBV11-3 and TRBJ2-2, the CDR3 gives the full variable domain: EAGVVQSPRYKIIEKKQPVAFWCNPISGHNTLYWYLQNLGQGPELLIRYENEEAVDDSQLPKDRFSAERLKGVDSTLKIQPAELGDSAVYLCASSSRVSGELFFGEGSRLTVL.

The rearrangement links TRBV6-1 to TRBJ1-2, with 7 bases identical to TRBD1. Germline values: CDR1 MNHNS, CDR2 SASEGT. The CDR3 has 15 residues. Unmatched junction bases numbered 8, after V lost 3 bases and J lost 4 bases. The CDR3 DNA sequence: TGTGCCAGCAGTGAGCGACAGGGTAGGGGCTATGGCTACACCTTC. Translating gives CASSERQGRGYGYTF.

The chain has TRBV16 and TRBJ1-1, with 8 bases aligning to TRBD1. J was trimmed by 5 bases and V by 2 bases; bases with no gene match: 7. Germline loops: CDR1 KGHSY, CDR2 FQNENV. This CDR3 has 15 residues. For the CDR3, the DNA is TGTGCCAGCAGCCAAGCAGGGGGCGGATGGACTGAAGCTTTCTTT. Its translation is CASSQAGGGWTEAFF.

The chain is built from TRBV7-6 and TRBJ2-5; TRBD2 matches at 8 bases. The V segment lost 4 bases and the J segment 4 bases; nucleotides outside the gene matches: 11. The CDR3 loop spans 16 amino acids. Germline assignment: CDR1 SGHVS and CDR2 FNYEAQ. CDR3 protein: CASSSAVGGAGETQYF. The CDR3 nucleotides read TGTGCCAGCAGCTCCGCGGTCGGGGGGGCAGGAGAGACCCAGTACTTC. Supplemented by reference TRBV7-6 and TRBJ2-5, the full variable domain reads GAGVSQSPRYKVTKRGQDVALRCDPISGHVSLYWYRQALGQGPEFLTYFNYEAQQDKSGLPNDRFSAERPEGSISTLTIQRTEQRDSAMYRCASSSAVGGAGETQYFGPGTRLLVL.

The count of this clone is one. The chain combines TRBV7-2 with TRBJ2-7, with a tentative D call TRBD2 (6 bases). Germline V lookup: CDR1 SGHTA, CDR2 FQGNSA. Trimming took off 2 bases at V and 2 bases at J, with 13 bases between the two ends. The CDR3 covers 15 residues. The CDR3 sequence is CASSLSAGDPYEQYF. The CDR3 region has the DNA TGTGCCAGCAGCTTATCAGCGGGTGACCCCTACGAGCAGTACTTC.

The CDR3 spells CASSLLFTKEQYF. CDR3 nucleotides: TGTGCCAGCAGCTTATTGTTCACAAAGGAGCAGTACTTC. This rearrangement joins TRBV7-8 to TRBJ2-7, with D hard to call. The CDR3 is 13 amino acids. Germline V gene sequence: CDR1 SGHVS, CDR2 FQNEAQ. V was trimmed by 2 bases and J by 7 bases, leaving 12 bases between them.

Details on this clone: Other DNA sequences in the same sample also yield this CDR3. J is TRBJ1-4 and V is TRBV18; D may be TRBD1 (6 bases). This CDR3 contains 13 residues. V gave up 4 bases and J gave up 8 bases, with 11 bases separating them. Germline V gene lookup returns CDR1 KGHSH and CDR2 LQKENI. CDR3 region: CASSQQGGEKLFF. CDR3 bases: TGTGCCAGCTCACAACAGGGTGGAGAAAAACTGTTTTTT. The variable domain in full, with the rest retrieved from reference TRBV18 and TRBJ1-4, is NAGVMQNPRHLVRRRGQEARLRCSPMKGHSHVYWYRQLPEEGLKFMVYLQKENIIDESGMPKERFSAEFPKEGPSILRIQQVVRGDSAAYFCASSQQGGEKLFFGSGTQLSVL.

This chain joins TRBV7-9 and TRBJ2-5, with 7 bases aligning to TRBD1. V gave up 11 bases and J gave up 14 bases; unmatched junction bases: 20. In germline, CDR1 is SEHNR, CDR2 FQNEAQ (reference sequence). This CDR3 is built from 13 residues. In DNA form, the CDR3 reads TGTGCCGTCGAAGGGACAGACCTAAATTCATTATACTTC. Its translation is CAVEGTDLNSLYF. Looking up the rest from reference TRBV7-9 and TRBJ2-5 gives the full variable domain: DTGVSQNPRHKITKRGQNVTFRCDPISEHNRLYWYRQTLGQGPEFLTYFQNEAQLEKSRLLSDRFSAERPKGSFSTLEIQRTEQGDSAMYLCAVEGTDLNSLYFGPGTRLLVL.

The rearrangement joins TRBV7-2 to TRBJ2-7, with 13 bases matching TRBD2. V lost 1 base to trimming and J lost 0 bases; unmatched junction nucleotides: 6. Germline lookup yields CDR1 SGHTA and CDR2 FQGNSA. The CDR3 sequence is 18 residues long. CDR3 DNA sequence: TGTGCCAGCAGCTTAGTTGTGACTAGCGGGGGGAGCTCCTACGAGCAGTACTTC. It translates to CASSLVVTSGGSSYEQYF.

The V call is TRBV21-1, the J call TRBJ2-4; the table calls TRBD1, which could not be checked here. TRBV21-1 counts as a pseudogene. CDR3 length: 15 amino acids. The CDR3, as DNA: TGTGCCAGCAGCAAGTTTAACATGTGGGCAAACATTCAGTACTTC. Its protein product is CASSKFNMWANIQYF.

The chain links TRBV2 to TRBJ1-5; D is unclear. V lost 7 bases and J 4 bases, leaving 11 bases between the germline ends. Looked up from germline, CDR1 is SNHLY and CDR2 is FYNNEI. CDR3 length: 13 residues. The CDR3 sequence: CASNVAGNQPQHF. The CDR3 bases are TGTGCCAGCAACGTTGCGGGGAATCAGCCCCAGCATTTT.

J is TRBJ2-2 and V is TRBV11-3; D is ambiguous. The germline CDR1 and CDR2 sequences are SGHNT and YENEEA. The CDR3 totals 16 residues. Trimming cost V 4 bases and J 2 bases, with 14 bases left between them. The CDR3 nucleotides are TGTGCCAGCAGCTCATTGACAAGCACCAACACCGGGGAGCTGTTTTTT. Translation: CASSSLTSTNTGELFF.

This clone was detected once. The chain combines TRBV5-1 with TRBJ2-3, with 10 nucleotides matching TRBD1. Germline loops: CDR1 SGHRS, CDR2 YFSETQ. The CDR3 runs to 14 residues. V was pared by 4 bases and J by 3 bases, with 2 bases of the junction left unmatched. CDR3 sequence: CASSKGQGTDTQYF. Written as DNA, the CDR3 is TGCGCCAGCAGCAAGGGACAGGGGACAGATACGCAGTATTTT.

This clone was seen a handful of times. This sequence joins TRBV6-1 and TRBJ2-7; TRBD2 is a possible D gene (5 bases). The CDR3 length is 14 residues. Looked up from germline, CDR1 is MNHNS and CDR2 is SASEGT. Trimming left V 2 bases short and J 0 bases short, with 8 bases between. CDR3 in DNA: TGTGCCAGCAGTGAACCCAGCGGCTCCTACGAGCAGTACTTC. Amino acid sequence: CASSEPSGSYEQYF.

The rearrangement links TRBV19 to TRBJ2-1, with a possible D match to TRBD1 (6 bases). Trimming stripped 3 bases from V and 2 bases from J, with 11 bases between. The CDR3 is 15 amino acids. Germline V gene sequence: CDR1 LNHDA, CDR2 SQIVND (reference sequence). The CDR3 spells CASSMRGTTYNEQFF. The CDR3 nucleotides read TGTGCCAGTAGTATGAGGGGGACGACCTACAATGAGCAGTTCTTC. The full variable domain, rest sourced from reference TRBV19 and TRBJ2-1, is DGGITQSPKYLFRKEGQNVTLSCEQNLNHDAMYWYRQDPGQGLRLIYYSQIVNDFQKGDIAEGYSVSREKKESFPLTVTSAQKNPTAFYLCASSMRGTTYNEQFFGPGTRLTVL.

The rearrangement links TRBV5-6 to TRBJ1-6, with 7 bases identical to TRBD1. The CDR3 runs to 16 residues. Germline loops: CDR1 SGHDT, CDR2 YYEEEE. J was trimmed by 8 bases and V by 0 bases; bases with no gene match: 8. CDR3 residues: CASSLALQGWDSPLHF. CDR3 DNA sequence: TGTGCCAGCAGCTTGGCCCTACAGGGGTGGGATTCACCCCTCCACTTT.

This clone was observed once. The chain links TRBV9 to TRBJ1-2, with 11 nucleotides matching TRBD1. J lost 7 bases, V lost 5 bases, and 7 bases had no gene match. Germline CDR1 SGDLS, CDR2 YYNGEE. The CDR3 totals 14 residues. As DNA, the CDR3 is TGTGCCAGCAGTCGTGGACAGGGGGCGCCTGGCTACACCTTC. It yields the protein CASSRGQGAPGYTF.

CDR3 sequence (DNA): TGTGCCAGCAGCTCTTCCCCGAACACTGAAGCTTTCTTT. Translation: CASSSSPNTEAFF. The chain combines TRBV7-3 with TRBJ1-1; D not resolved. The germline V gene has CDR1 SGHTA and CDR2 FQGTGA. V was cut by 4 bases and J by 1 base, with 7 bases left in between. The CDR3 extends over 13 amino acids.

This chain connects TRBV25-1 to TRBJ1-4; D may be TRBD1 (5 bases). This CDR3 is built from 14 residues. The germline CDR1 and CDR2 sequences are MGHDK and SYGVNS. Deletions cut 2 bases from V and 3 bases from J, with 7 bases between. CDR3 bases: TGTGCCAGCAGTGAACAGGGTCCTAATGAAAAACTGTTTTTT. As protein: CASSEQGPNEKLFF.

The V gene is TRBV2, the J gene TRBJ1-2; 7 nucleotides match TRBD1. The CDR3 has 14 residues. Losses at the gene ends were 6 bases for V and 2 bases for J; bases not matched to a gene: 6. Germline V lookup: CDR1 SNHLY, CDR2 FYNNEI. The CDR3 bases are TGTGCCAGCAGCGGACAGGACTCGAACTATGGCTACACCTTC. It translates to CASSGQDSNYGYTF.

The V gene is TRBV10-3, the J gene TRBJ2-7; 7 positions match TRBD1. V dropped 10 bases and J dropped 9; count of bases not matched to a gene: 12. The germline gives CDR1 ENHRY, CDR2 SYGVKD. This CDR3 region has 12 residues. In nucleotides, the CDR3 is TGTGCCACCCGGGACAGCCCCCTCGGGCAGTACTTC. It specifies CATRDSPLGQYF.

The chain carries TRBV5-1 and TRBJ1-1, with D hard to call. V was trimmed by 1 base and J by 3 bases, leaving 10 bases between them. The germline CDR1 and CDR2 sequences are SGHRS and YFSETQ. The CDR3 is 14 amino acids. The CDR3 DNA follows: TGCGCCAGCAGCTTGCGATGGGGAGACACTGAAGCTTTCTTT. Translating it yields CASSLRWGDTEAFF. The variable domain in full, with the rest retrieved from reference TRBV5-1 and TRBJ1-1, is KAGVTQTPRYLIKTRGQQVTLSCSPISGHRSVSWYQQTPGQGLQFLFEYFSETQRNKGNFPGRFSGRQFSNSRSEMNVSTLELGDSALYLCASSLRWGDTEAFFGQGTRLTVV.

This clone was counted many times. The chain recombines TRBV3-1 (or the pseudogene TRBV3-2) with TRBJ1-6; D unresolved. Trimming shortened V by 1 base and J by 9 bases, and 7 bases separated the two germline ends. CDR3 length: 13 amino acids. Germline CDR1 is LGHDT and CDR2 is YNNKEL (reference sequence). The CDR3 spells CASSQGEVSPLHF. The CDR3 DNA reads TGTGCCAGCAGCCAAGGGGAGGTTTCACCCCTCCACTTT.

The chain combines TRBV10-2 with TRBJ2-7; TRBD1 matches at 7 bases. The junction had 1 base not matched to a gene; V was cut back by 5 bases and J by 0 bases. The CDR3 runs to 13 residues. CDR1 and CDR2 from the germline V gene are WSHSY and SAAADI. CDR3 coding DNA: TGCGCCAGCAGTACAGGGGACTCCTACGAGCAGTACTTC. It specifies CASSTGDSYEQYF.